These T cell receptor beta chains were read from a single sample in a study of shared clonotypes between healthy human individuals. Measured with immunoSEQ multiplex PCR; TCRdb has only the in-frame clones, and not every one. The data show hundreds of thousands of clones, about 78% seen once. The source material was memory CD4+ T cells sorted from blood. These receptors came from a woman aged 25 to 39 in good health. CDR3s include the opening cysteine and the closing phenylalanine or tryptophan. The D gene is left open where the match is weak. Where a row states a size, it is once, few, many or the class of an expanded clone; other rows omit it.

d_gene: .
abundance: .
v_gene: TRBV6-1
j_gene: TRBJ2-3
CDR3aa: CASSETATDTQYF
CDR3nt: TGTGCCAGCAGTGAGACAGCCACAGATACGCAGTATTTT

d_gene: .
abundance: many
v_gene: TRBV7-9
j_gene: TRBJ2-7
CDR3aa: CASSRSSETQYF
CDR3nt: TGTGCCAGCAGTCGGTCCTCTGAGACGCAGTACTTC

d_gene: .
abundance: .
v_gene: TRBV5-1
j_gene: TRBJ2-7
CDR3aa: CASSLDGSEVADEQYF
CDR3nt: TGCGCCAGCAGCTTGGATGGCAGTGAGGTAGCCGACGAGCAGTACTTC

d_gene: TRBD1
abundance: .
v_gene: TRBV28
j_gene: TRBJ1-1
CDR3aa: CASRPNRGGKAEAFF
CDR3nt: TGTGCCAGCAGGCCAAACAGGGGAGGAAAGGCTGAAGCTTTCTTT

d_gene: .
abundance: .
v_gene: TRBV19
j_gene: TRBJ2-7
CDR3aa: CASSKVNTYEQYF
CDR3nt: TGTGCCAGTAGTAAGGTGAATACCTACGAGCAGTACTTC

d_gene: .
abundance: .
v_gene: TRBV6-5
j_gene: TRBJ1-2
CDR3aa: CASSYGDASNYGYTF
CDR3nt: TGTGCCAGCAGTTATGGGGACGCTTCTAACTATGGCTACACCTTC

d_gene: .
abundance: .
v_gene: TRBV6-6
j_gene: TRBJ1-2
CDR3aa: CASSYAEEGYGYTF
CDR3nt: TGTGCCAGCAGTTACGCGGAGGAAGGGTATGGCTACACCTTC

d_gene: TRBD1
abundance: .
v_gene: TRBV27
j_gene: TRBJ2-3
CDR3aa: CASSSPGTGNTDTQYF
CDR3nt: TGTGCCAGCAGTTCCCCCGGGACAGGGAACACAGATACGCAGTATTTT

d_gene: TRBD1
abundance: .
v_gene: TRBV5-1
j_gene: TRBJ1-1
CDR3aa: CASSLVGGGQLHTEAFF
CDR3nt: TGCGCCAGCAGCTTGGTTGGAGGGGGACAGCTTCACACTGAAGCTTTCTTT

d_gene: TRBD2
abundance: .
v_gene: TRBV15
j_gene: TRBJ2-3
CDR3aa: CATSRRTSAGDTQYF
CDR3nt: TGTGCCACCAGTCGAAGGACTAGCGCGGGAGATACGCAGTATTTT

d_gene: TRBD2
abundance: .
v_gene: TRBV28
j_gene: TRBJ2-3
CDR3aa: CASSFSATSGRDTQYF
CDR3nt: TGTGCCAGCAGTTTTTCTGCGACTAGCGGGAGAGATACGCAGTATTTT

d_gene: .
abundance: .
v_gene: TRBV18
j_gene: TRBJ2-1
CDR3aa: CASSPRELNNEQFF
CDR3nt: TGTGCCAGCTCACCGCGGGAACTCAACAATGAGCAGTTCTTC

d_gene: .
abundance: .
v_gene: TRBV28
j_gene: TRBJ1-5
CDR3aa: CASTSPGNYNQPQHF
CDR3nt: TGTGCCAGCACCAGCCCCGGAAACTACAATCAGCCCCAGCATTTT

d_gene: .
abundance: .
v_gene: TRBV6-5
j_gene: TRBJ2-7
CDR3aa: CASSYSPGLSVYEQYF
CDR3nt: TGTGCCAGCAGTTACTCGCCGGGACTCTCGGTTTACGAGCAGTACTTC

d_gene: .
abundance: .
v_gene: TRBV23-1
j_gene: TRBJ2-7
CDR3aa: CASSQLLASCNEQYF
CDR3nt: TGCGCCAGCAGTCAATTGTTGGCTAGCTGCAACGAGCAGTACTTC

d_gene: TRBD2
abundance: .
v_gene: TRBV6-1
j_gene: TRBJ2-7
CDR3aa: CASSDPLAGEPTSYEQYF
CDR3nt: TGTGCCAGCAGTGACCCTCTAGCGGGAGAACCTACCTCCTACGAGCAGTACTTC

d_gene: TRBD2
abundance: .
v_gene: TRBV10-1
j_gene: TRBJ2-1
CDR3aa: CASSTSGRDNEQFF
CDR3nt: TGCGCCAGCTCTACTAGCGGGAGGGACAATGAGCAGTTCTTC

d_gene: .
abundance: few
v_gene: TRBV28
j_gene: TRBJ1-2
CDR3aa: CASSLSKDGGAYTF
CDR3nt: TGTGCCAGCAGTTTATCTAAGGACGGGGGAGCCTACACCTTC

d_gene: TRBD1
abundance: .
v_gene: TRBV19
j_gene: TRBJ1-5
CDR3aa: CASSFGQGPNQPQHF
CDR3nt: TGTGCCAGTAGTTTCGGACAGGGACCCAATCAGCCCCAGCATTTT

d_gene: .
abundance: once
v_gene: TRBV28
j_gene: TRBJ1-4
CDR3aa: CASSPRRGGANEKLFF
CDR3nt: TGTGCCAGCAGTCCACGGCGTGGTGGGGCCAATGAAAAACTGTTTTTT

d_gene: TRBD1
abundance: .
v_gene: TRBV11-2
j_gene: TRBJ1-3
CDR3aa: CASSPTRDRATGNTIYF
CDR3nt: TGTGCCAGCAGCCCGACCCGCGACAGGGCTACTGGAAACACCATATATTTT

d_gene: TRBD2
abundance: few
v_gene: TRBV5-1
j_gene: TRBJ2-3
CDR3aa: CASSPGTSGSGTQYF
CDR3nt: TGCGCCAGCAGCCCGGGGACTAGCGGGAGTGGTACGCAGTATTTT

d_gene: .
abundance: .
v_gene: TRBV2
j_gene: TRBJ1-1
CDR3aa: CASRGQDGFF
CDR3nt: TGTGCCAGCAGAGGGCAGGACGGTTTCTTT

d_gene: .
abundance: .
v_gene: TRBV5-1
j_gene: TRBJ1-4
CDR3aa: CASRPIPGTNEKLFF
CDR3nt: TGCGCCAGCAGGCCCATCCCAGGTACAAATGAAAAACTGTTTTTT

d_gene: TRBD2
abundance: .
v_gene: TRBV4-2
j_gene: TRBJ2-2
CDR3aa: CASSGTSGRANTGELFF
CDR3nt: TGTGCCAGCAGCGGGACTAGCGGGAGGGCCAACACCGGGGAGCTGTTTTTT

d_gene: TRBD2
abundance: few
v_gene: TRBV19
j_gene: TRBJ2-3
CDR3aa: CASSGGSDTQYF
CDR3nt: TGTGCCAGTAGCGGGGGGTCAGATACGCAGTATTTT

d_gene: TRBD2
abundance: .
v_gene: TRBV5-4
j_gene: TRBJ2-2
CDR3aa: CASTGGRADGELFF
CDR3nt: TGTGCCAGCACGGGCGGGAGGGCCGACGGGGAGCTGTTTTTT

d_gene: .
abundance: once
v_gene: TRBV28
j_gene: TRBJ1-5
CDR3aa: CASSTHGGEGQPQHF
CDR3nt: TGTGCCAGCAGTACCCATGGGGGGGAGGGGCAGCCCCAGCATTTT

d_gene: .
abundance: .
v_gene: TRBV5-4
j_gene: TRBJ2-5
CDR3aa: CASSLGLFQETQYF
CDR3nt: TGTGCCAGCAGCTTAGGACTTTTCCAAGAGACCCAGTACTTC

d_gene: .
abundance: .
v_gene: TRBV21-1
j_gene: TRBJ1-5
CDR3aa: CASSAQQGRNQPQHF
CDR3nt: TGTGCCAGCAGCGCGCAGCAGGGCCGGAATCAGCCCCAGCATTTT

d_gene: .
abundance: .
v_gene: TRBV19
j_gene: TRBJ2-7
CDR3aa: CASSPNPLSSYEQYF
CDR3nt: TGTGCCAGTAGCCCCAACCCCCTCAGCTCCTACGAGCAGTACTTC

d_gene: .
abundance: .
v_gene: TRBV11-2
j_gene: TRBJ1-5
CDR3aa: CASSLDSGAYQPQHF
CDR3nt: TGTGCCAGCAGCTTGGATTCGGGGGCTTATCAGCCCCAGCATTTT

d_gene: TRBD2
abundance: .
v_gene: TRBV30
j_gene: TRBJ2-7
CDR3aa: CASKREAATYEQYF
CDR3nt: TGTGCCTCCAAGCGGGAGGCGGCTACCTACGAGCAGTACTTC

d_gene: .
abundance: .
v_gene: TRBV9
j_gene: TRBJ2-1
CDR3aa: CASSVGLASSYNEQFF
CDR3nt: TGTGCCAGCAGCGTAGGTCTAGCGAGCTCCTACAATGAGCAGTTCTTC

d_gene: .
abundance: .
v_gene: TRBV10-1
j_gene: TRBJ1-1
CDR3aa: CASSEGTFGAMNTEAFF
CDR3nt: TGCGCCAGCAGTGAGGGGACGTTCGGGGCGATGAACACTGAAGCTTTCTTT

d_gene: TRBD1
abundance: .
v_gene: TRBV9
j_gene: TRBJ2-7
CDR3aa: CASSRGDSFYEQYF
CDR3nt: TGTGCCAGCAGCCGAGGGGACAGCTTCTACGAGCAGTACTTC

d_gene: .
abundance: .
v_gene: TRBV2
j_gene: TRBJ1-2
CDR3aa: CASSGYRNYGYTF
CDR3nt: TGTGCCAGCAGTGGATACAGGAACTATGGCTACACCTTC

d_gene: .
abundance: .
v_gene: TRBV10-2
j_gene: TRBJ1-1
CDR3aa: CASNLLNTEAFF
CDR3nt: TGCGCCAGCAACCTCCTGAACACTGAAGCTTTCTTT

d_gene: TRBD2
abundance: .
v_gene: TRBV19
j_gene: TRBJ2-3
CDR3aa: CASSSGSWADTQYF
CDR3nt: TGTGCCAGTAGTAGCGGGAGTTGGGCAGATACGCAGTATTTT